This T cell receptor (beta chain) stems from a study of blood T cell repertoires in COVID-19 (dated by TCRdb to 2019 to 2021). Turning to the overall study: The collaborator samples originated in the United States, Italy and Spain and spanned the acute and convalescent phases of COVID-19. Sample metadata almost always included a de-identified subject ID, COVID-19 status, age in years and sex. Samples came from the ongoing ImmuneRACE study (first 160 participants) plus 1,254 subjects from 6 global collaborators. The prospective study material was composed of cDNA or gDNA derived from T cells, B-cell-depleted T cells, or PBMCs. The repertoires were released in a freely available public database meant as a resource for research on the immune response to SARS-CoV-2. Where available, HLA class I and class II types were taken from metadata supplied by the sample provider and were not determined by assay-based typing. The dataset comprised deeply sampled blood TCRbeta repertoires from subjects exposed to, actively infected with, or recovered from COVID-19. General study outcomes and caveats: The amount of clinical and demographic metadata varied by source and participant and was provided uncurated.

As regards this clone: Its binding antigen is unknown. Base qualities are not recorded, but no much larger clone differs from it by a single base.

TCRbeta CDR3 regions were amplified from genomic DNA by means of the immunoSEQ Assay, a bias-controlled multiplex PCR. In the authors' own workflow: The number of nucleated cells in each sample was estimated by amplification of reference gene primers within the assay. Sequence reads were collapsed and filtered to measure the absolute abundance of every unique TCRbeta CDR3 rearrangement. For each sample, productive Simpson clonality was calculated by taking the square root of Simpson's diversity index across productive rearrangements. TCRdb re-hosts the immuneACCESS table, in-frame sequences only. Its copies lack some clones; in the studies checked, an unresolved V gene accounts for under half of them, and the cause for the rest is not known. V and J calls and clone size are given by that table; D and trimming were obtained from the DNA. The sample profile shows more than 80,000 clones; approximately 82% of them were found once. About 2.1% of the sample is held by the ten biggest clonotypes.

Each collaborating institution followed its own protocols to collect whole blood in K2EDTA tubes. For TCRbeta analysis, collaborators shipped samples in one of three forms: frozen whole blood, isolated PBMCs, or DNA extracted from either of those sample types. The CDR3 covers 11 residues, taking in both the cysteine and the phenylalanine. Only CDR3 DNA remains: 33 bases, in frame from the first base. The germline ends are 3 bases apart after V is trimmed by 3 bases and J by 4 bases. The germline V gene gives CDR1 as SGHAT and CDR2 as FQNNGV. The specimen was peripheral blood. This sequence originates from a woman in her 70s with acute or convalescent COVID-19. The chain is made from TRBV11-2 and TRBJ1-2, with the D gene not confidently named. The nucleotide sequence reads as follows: TGTGCCAGCAGCTTTATCTATGGCTACACCTTC. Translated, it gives CASSFIYGYTF. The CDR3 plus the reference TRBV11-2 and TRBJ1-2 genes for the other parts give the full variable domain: EAGVAQSPRYKIIEKRQSVAFWCNPISGHATLYWYQQILGQGPKLLIQFQNNGVVDDSQLPKDRFSAERLKGVDSTLKIQPAKLEDSAVYLCASSFIYGYTFGSGTRLTVV.